The clone carrying this T cell receptor (beta chain) has only one observation. In the same sample, other DNA sequences code for this CDR3. CDR3 length: 13 amino acids. Trimming removed 5 bases from V and 1 base from J, with 5 bases in between. Germline V gives CDR1 KGHDR, CDR2 SFDVKD. The data belong to a study of blood T cell repertoires in COVID-19. Turning to the study itself: Acute-phase and convalescent COVID-19 samples originated in the United States, Italy and Spain. PBMCs, B-cell-depleted T cells, or T cells were the source of the cDNA or gDNA that made up the material.

In the source study's methods: The assay estimated nucleated cells by amplifying reference gene primers. Sequencing used immunoSEQ multiplex PCR; TCRdb keeps in-frame clones, though not all of them. The V and J calls and clone size come from that table; D and trimming were worked out from the DNA. The table lists around 170,000 clones, around four fifths of them singletons. This chain links TRBV24-1 with TRBJ1-5; D gene ambiguous. Sequences were obtained from peripheral blood. This receptor was obtained from a man between 25 and 39 years old with active or convalescent COVID-19. In nucleotides, the CDR3 is TGTGCCACCAGTGCCCAAAGCAATCAGCCCCAGCATTTT. Translated: CATSAQSNQPQHF.